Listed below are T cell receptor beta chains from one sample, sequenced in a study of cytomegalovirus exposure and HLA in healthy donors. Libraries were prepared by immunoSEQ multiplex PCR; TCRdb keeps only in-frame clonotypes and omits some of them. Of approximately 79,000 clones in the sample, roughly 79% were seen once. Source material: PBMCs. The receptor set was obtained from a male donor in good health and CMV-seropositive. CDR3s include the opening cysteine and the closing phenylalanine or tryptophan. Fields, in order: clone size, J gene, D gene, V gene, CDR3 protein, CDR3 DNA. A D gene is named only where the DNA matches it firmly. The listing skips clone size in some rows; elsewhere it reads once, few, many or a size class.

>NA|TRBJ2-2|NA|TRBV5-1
CASSFGLNTGELFF
TGCGCCAGCAGCTTTGGGCTAAACACCGGGGAGCTGTTTTTT
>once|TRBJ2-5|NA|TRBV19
CASGQTYQETQYF
TGTGCCAGTGGACAGACTTACCAAGAGACCCAGTACTTC
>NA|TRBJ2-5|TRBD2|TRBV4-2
CASSQGAGRGETQYF
TGTGCCAGCAGCCAAGGGGCGGGGAGGGGAGAGACCCAGTACTTC
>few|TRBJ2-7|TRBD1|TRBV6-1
CASSEGQGAGEQYF
TGTGCCAGCAGTGAGGGACAGGGGGCGGGGGAGCAGTACTTC
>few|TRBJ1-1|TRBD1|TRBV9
CASSAQGLGNTEAFF
TGTGCCAGCAGCGCACAGGGGCTCGGGAACACTGAAGCTTTCTTT
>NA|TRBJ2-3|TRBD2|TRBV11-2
CASSLQRLAASTDTQYF
TGTGCCAGCAGCTTACAAAGACTAGCGGCTAGCACAGATACGCAGTATTTT
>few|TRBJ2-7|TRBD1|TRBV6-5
CASSYSGTGVHEQYF
TGTGCCAGCAGTTACTCGGGGACAGGGGTCCACGAGCAGTACTTC
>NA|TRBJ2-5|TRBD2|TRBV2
CASSARGTGVLWTSGREETQYF
TGTGCCAGCAGTGCCCGCGGGACAGGGGTACTATGGACTAGCGGGAGGGAAGAGACCCAGTACTTC
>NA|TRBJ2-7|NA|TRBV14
CASSQDQGREYF
TGTGCCAGCAGCCAAGATCAGGGGCGGGAGTACTTC
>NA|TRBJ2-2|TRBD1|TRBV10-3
CAISEQGVNTGELFF
TGTGCCATCAGTGAGCAGGGGGTGAACACCGGGGAGCTGTTTTTT
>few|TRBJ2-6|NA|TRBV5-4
CASRGAGANVLTF
TGTGCCAGCCGCGGGGCTGGGGCCAACGTCCTGACTTTC
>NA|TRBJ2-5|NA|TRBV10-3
CAISEGRSETQYF
TGTGCCATCAGTGAGGGGAGGTCAGAGACCCAGTACTTC
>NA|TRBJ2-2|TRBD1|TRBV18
CASSPNGQATGELFF
TGTGCCAGCTCACCAAATGGACAGGCCACCGGGGAGCTGTTTTTT
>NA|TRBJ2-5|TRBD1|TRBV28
CASKNLDRPQETQYF
TGTGCCAGCAAAAATCTGGACAGGCCTCAAGAGACCCAGTACTTC
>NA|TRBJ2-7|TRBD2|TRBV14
CASSPLAGGEQYF
TGTGCCAGCAGCCCGCTAGCGGGAGGCGAGCAGTACTTC
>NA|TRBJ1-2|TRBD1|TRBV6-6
CASSYPPYGTGSGYTF
TGTGCCAGCAGTTACCCTCCTTATGGGACAGGGAGTGGCTACACCTTC
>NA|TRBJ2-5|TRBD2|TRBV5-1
CASSPSGGKETQYF
TGCGCCAGCAGCCCTAGCGGGGGGAAAGAGACCCAGTACTTC
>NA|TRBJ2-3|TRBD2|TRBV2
CASSPSGTDTQYF
TGTGCCAGCAGTCCTAGCGGGACGGATACGCAGTATTTT
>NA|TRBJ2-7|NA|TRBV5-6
CASSYGRLYEQYF
TGTGCCAGCAGCTACGGCAGGCTCTACGAGCAGTACTTC
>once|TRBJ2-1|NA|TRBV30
CAWSTGVHEQFF
TGTGCCTGGAGCACAGGTGTCCATGAGCAGTTCTTC
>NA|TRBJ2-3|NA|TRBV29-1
CSVPRSLAGRGDTQYF
TGCAGCGTTCCGCGATCGTTAGCGGGCAGGGGAGATACGCAGTATTTT
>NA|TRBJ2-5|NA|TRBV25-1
CASSVTEQETQYF
TGTGCCAGCAGTGTGACAGAACAAGAGACCCAGTACTTC
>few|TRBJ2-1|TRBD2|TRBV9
CASSPRLATYNEQFF
TGTGCCAGCAGCCCCCGACTAGCCACATACAATGAGCAGTTCTTC
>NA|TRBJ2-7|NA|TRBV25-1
CASSVGVFSVPDEQYF
TGTGCCAGCAGTGTAGGGGTGTTTTCAGTTCCCGACGAGCAGTACTTC
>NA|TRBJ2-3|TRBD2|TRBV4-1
CASSQGGLEQHTDTQYF
TGCGCCAGCAGCCAGGGTGGACTAGAACAGCACACAGATACGCAGTATTTT
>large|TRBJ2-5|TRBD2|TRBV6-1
CASSEYSGGGETQYF
TGTGCCAGCAGTGAATATAGCGGGGGGGGAGAGACCCAGTACTTC
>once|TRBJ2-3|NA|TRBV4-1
CASSQGLPPDTQYF
TGCGCCAGCAGCCAAGGACTACCCCCAGATACGCAGTATTTT
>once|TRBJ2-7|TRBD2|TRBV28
CASSLRGIYEQYF
TGTGCCAGCAGTTTGCGGGGGATCTACGAGCAGTACTTC
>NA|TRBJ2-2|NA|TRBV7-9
CASSLMGQITGELFF
TGTGCCAGCAGCTTAATGGGACAAATCACCGGGGAGCTGTTTTTT
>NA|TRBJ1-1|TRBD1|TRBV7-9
CASTQGTGGFNTEAFF
TGTGCCAGCACCCAAGGGACAGGGGGCTTTAACACTGAAGCTTTCTTT
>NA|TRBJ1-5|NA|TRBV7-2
CASSFSPGRVNQPQHF
TGTGCCAGCAGCTTCTCACCGGGGAGAGTCAATCAGCCCCAGCATTTT
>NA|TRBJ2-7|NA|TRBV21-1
CASSQVYRGRYEQYF
TGTGCCAGCAGCCAAGTATACAGGGGTCGGTACGAGCAGTACTTC
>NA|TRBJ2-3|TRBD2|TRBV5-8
CASSRGLAGSTDTQYF
TGTGCCAGCAGCCGCGGACTAGCGGGCAGCACAGATACGCAGTATTTT
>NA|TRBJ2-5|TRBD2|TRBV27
CASSFYLAGGLETQYF
TGTGCCAGCAGTTTCTATCTAGCGGGGGGTTTGGAGACCCAGTACTTC
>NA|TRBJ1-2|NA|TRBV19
CASQGVRYYGYTF
TGTGCCAGCCAAGGGGTTCGGTACTATGGCTACACCTTC
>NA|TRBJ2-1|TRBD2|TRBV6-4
CASRDTSGKYNEQFF
TGTGCCAGCAGAGATACTAGCGGGAAGTACAATGAGCAGTTCTTC
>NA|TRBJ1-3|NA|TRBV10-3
CAINAGSGNTIYF
TGTGCCATCAATGCAGGATCTGGAAACACCATATATTTT
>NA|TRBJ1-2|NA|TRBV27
CASSLARGGVGYTF
TGTGCCAGCAGTTTAGCCAGGGGAGGGGTTGGCTACACCTTC
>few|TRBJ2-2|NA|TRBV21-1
CASSKSRLADNTGELFF
TGTGCCAGCAGCAAAAGCAGGCTAGCGGACAACACCGGGGAGCTGTTTTTT
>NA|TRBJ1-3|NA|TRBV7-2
CASSLGSGSSGNTIYF
TGTGCCAGCAGCTTAGGCTCGGGGTCCTCTGGAAACACCATATATTTT
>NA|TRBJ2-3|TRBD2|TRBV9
CASTQRASGSDTQYF
TGTGCCAGCACCCAAAGAGCTAGCGGGAGCGATACGCAGTATTTT
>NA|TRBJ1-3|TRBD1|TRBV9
CASSDDRGGNTIYF
TGTGCCAGCAGCGACGACAGGGGTGGAAACACCATATATTTT
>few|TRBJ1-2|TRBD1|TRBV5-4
CASGTAFNYGYTF
TGTGCCAGTGGGACAGCCTTTAACTATGGCTACACCTTC
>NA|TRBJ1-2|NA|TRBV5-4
CASSYGVNYGYTF
TGTGCCAGCAGCTATGGAGTTAACTATGGCTACACCTTC
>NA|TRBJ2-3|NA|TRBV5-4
CASSLELTDTQYF
TGTGCCAGCAGCTTGGAGCTCACAGATACGCAGTATTTT
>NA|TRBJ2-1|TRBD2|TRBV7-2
CASSPGLAYNEQFF
TGTGCCAGCAGCCCGGGACTAGCCTACAATGAGCAGTTCTTC
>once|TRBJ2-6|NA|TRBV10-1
CASSAEERNSANVLTF
TGCGCCAGCAGTGCTGAGGAGAGGAACTCAGCCAACGTCCTGACTTTC
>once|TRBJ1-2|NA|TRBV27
CASSFRGIDGYTF
TGTGCCAGCAGTTTTCGGGGGATCGATGGCTACACCTTC
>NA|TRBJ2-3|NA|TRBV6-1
CASSEKSGYPDTQYF
TGTGCCAGCAGTGAAAAGTCAGGTTACCCAGATACGCAGTATTTT
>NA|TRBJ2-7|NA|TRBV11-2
CASHTTRSYEQYF
TGTGCCAGCCATACAACGAGGTCCTACGAGCAGTACTTC
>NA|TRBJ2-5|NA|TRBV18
CASIRQPQETQYF
TGTGCCAGCATCCGACAGCCCCAAGAGACCCAGTACTTC
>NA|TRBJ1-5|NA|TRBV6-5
CASSYMGPPQHF
TGTGCCAGCAGTTACATGGGCCCGCCCCAGCATTTT
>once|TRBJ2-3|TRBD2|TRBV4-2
CASSQDIAGGRDTQYF
TGTGCCAGCAGCCAAGATATAGCGGGGGGCCGGGATACGCAGTATTTT
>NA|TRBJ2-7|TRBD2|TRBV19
CASSISTSSGDEQYF
TGTGCCAGTAGTATCTCTACAAGCAGCGGGGACGAGCAGTACTTC
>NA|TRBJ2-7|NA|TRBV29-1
CSALSGYTSYEQYF
TGCAGCGCCCTAAGCGGGTACACATCCTACGAGCAGTACTTC